This TCR beta chain originates from a study of beta chain features in type 1 diabetes. General study points: TCRB CDR3 length was moderately but significantly reduced in all four CD4+ subsets of Type 1 diabetes patients.

Comment on this clone: Its specificity is not known.

The CDR3 runs to 13 residues. Germline V gene sequence: CDR1 SGHTA, CDR2 FQGNSA. V was clipped by 3 bases and J by 3 bases, with 9 bases between them. Expressed TCRB transcripts were sequenced, since all the RNA that had been isolated was reverse transcribed. Repertoires were generated with immunoSEQ multiplex PCR, while TCRdb's copy carries only in-frame clones and drops some. The sample lists a few hundred thousand clones, roughly 21% seen once, with about 0.027% in the top ten. It was via CD45RO/CCR7/CD25/CD127/CD95/CD27 that CD4+ naive, central memory, regulatory and stem cell-like memory cells were sorted.

The sequencing input was naive CD4+ T cells from blood. The genes are TRBV7-2 and TRBJ2-7, with TRBD2 as a possible D gene (5 bases). This receptor was obtained from a woman aged 40 to 55 with type 1 diabetes. As DNA, the CDR3 is TGTGCCAGCAGCTTCGCACGGGACTACGAGCAGTACTTC. Residues: CASSFARDYEQYF.